Included here is one TCR beta chain sequence, with context. Its cognate antigen has yet to be identified. Base qualities are not provided; no much larger clone lies one nucleotide away. The TCR beta CDR3 regions were amplified from RNA transcripts. For the first round of RT-PCR on the TCR CDR3, the HTBI primer set was used together with the Qiagen OneStep RT-PCR kit. The libraries were constructed in a second round of multiplex PCR and then size-selected and purified. Libraries were sequenced paired-end with 100 bp reads on an Illumina HiSeq2000. The authors processed their data as follows. SOAPnuke was used to process the raw data, throwing out any read that contained adapters or uncalled bases, had a mean Phred below 15, or lacked an exact constant-primer or identifier match. High-quality paired reads were merged with COPE v1.2.5, and unique nucleotide sequences were defined as clonotypes. Clonotypes were aligned to IMGT TRBV, TRBD and TRBJ reference segments using MiTCR v1.1. The analysis was restricted to V-J combinations with a frequency above 0.0001, which together covered just over 99% of the repertoires. A TCS score was defined as the ratio of F50 (clonal expansion) to E x V (chaos), with BLOSUM62-based TCRdist applied between CDR3 peptides within each V-J. Welch's t-statistics and random forest reduced 450 to 600 V-J features to 13, which were used in a naive Bayes classifier (R e1071). TCRdb reprocessing: public reads trimmed at Q25 with fastp, clones called with MiXCR, in-frame beta chains kept. One record per CDR3 amino acid sequence lists the most common genes and DNA. What appears here as the V and J calls and clone size reflects TCRdb's work, not the paper's. The sample profile shows 250,000 or so distinct CDR3 sequences; roughly 15% of them were found once. 30% of the sample comes from the top ten.

This entry is derived from a study of T cells in Graves' hyperthyroidism and ophthalmopathy (dated by TCRdb to between 2018 and 2021). Background on the whole study: Peripheral blood was collected at initial diagnosis, before any treatment. TCR V-J signatures able to tell the groups apart were searched for in a discovery cohort of 100 patients, of whom around 42 had Graves' ophthalmopathy and roughly 58 had stable Graves' hyperthyroidism. Prospective prediction of ophthalmopathy was tested in an independent validation cohort of 18 hyperthyroidism patients and some 17 patients who later progressed to ophthalmopathy. The 90 to 100 discovery patients were randomly split 7:3 into training and test sets. Thyroid tissue and blood T-cell repertoires from roughly 6 Graves' hyperthyroidism patients were also compared in the study. After blood sampling, hyperthyroidism patients were treated with methimazole at a starting dose of 30 mg daily, and ophthalmopathy patients were treated with high-dose intravenous methylprednisolone. The paper reports TCR Vbeta CDR3 sequencing of 130 to 150 peripheral blood samples: under 45 ophthalmopathy, some 80 hyperthyroidism and around 17 progressor patients. Beyond this particular receptor, the publication reports: In validation, progression to ophthalmopathy was predicted by the model with 65% to 71% sensitivity and 72.22% specificity, a median of roughly six months before onset. Blood samples also contained most of the expanded thyroid clonotypes (frequency above 0.001), which suggests that blood repertoires may reflect thyroid immune responses. Sample size was not statistically predetermined, and investigators were not blinded to group allocation. Ophthalmopathy was separated from stable hyperthyroidism by a 13 V-J signature model, with around 90% sensitivity and roughly 81% specificity obtained in cross-validation and 80%/75% obtained in testing.

Hyperthyroidism patients were aged 18 to 65 years and newly diagnosed, with disease duration of less than 2 months. Patients with uncontrolled infections, other autoimmune diseases, pregnancy or lactation were excluded. Diagnoses were established on the basis of clinical symptoms, serum thyroxine and TRAb, thyroid ultrasound, and orbital computed tomography. Blood from progressor patients was collected at the time of first diagnosis with hyperthyroidism, before any ophthalmopathy symptoms had appeared. Ficoll-Paque density gradient centrifugation was used to isolate PBMCs from around 10 ml of fresh peripheral blood. Progressor patients were first diagnosed with Graves' hyperthyroidism and then developed ophthalmopathy during follow-up. Total RNA was extracted with Trizol reagent, and quality was checked on an Agilent 2100 Bioanalyzer. CDR1 and CDR2 are read off the germline V gene (reference sequence) as MNHEY and SMNVEV. The CDR3 contains 16 residues, cysteine and phenylalanine counted. Only the CDR3 DNA stays, 48 bases, in frame from base 1. Between the V and J ends, shortened by 1 base and 0 bases respectively, the junction contains 12 bases.

Sequencing was carried out using blood. The sequence was obtained from a woman aged 45-59 years with Graves' hyperthyroidism that later progressed to Graves' ophthalmopathy. The sequence joins TRBV27 to TRBJ1-2, with the D gene not clear enough to name. The CDR3 here reads CASSLFLGSTNYGYTF. The bases read TGTGCCAGCAGTTTATTCCTCGGCAGCACTAACTATGGCTACACCTTC.